The clone carrying this TCR beta chain was seen only once. This sample is part of a study of cytomegalovirus exposure and HLA in healthy donors. CDR1 is LNHDA and CDR2 is SQIVND in the germline V gene (reference sequence). Trimming pared 2 bases from V and 2 bases from J, leaving 7 bases between. The CDR3 loop spans 13 amino acids. The PCR used 60 Vbeta and 13 Jbeta primers. Some clones are missing from TCRdb's copy, which holds only in-frame ones; the method was immunoSEQ multiplex PCR. This table holds about 110,000 clones, roughly 76% found once. Input material: PBMCs. The clonotype comes from a woman aged 50 to 60 in good health and CMV-seropositive. The chain couples TRBV19 to TRBJ2-7, with D possibly TRBD1 on 6 matching bases. The CDR3, as DNA: TGTGCCAGTAGTATAAGGGGGACCTACGAGCAGTACTTC. Protein sequence: CASSIRGTYEQYF.